Sequencing of this T cell receptor beta chain was carried out in a study of long-term antiretroviral therapy in people with HIV. From germline, CDR1 is SGHRS and CDR2 YFSETQ. V was clipped by 0 bases and J by 4 bases, with 7 bases between them. CDR3 length: 13 residues. Concerning this clone: The same CDR3 arises from other DNA sequences in this sample as well.

Version v3.0 of the immunoSEQ assay ran at survey level. The method was immunoSEQ multiplex PCR; TCRdb's version includes in-frame clones alone and lacks a portion of them. Found here are more than 20,000 clones, 85% to 90% of them singletons; the top ten hold 4% to 5.5%. Sequenced here: unsorted PBMCs, sampled 2.7 years after starting antiretroviral therapy. This receptor was taken from a man in his forties or fifties with HIV. The rearrangement joins TRBV5-1 to TRBJ1-1; D gene unclear. This chain's CDR3 is CASSLGGSTEAFF. CDR3 nucleotides: TGCGCCAGCAGCTTGGGCGGTAGCACTGAAGCTTTCTTT.